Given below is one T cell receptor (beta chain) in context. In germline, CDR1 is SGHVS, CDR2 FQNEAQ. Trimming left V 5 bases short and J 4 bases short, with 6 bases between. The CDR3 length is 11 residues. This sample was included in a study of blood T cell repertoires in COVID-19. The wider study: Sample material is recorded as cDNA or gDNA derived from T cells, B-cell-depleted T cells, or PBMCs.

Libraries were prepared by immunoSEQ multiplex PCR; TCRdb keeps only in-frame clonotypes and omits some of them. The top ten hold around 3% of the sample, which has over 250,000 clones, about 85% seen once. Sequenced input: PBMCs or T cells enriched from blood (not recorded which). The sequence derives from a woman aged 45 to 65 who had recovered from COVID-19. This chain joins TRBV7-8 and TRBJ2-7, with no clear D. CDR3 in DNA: TGTGCCAGCAGCCACAAATACGAGCAGTACTTC. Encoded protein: CASSHKYEQYF.